The source of this TCR beta chain is a study of blood T cell repertoires in COVID-19. Study-wide background: Acute-phase and convalescent COVID-19 samples originated in the United States, Italy and Spain.

This clone showed up just a few times. Measured with immunoSEQ multiplex PCR; TCRdb has only the in-frame clones, and not every one. Of tens of thousands of clones listed, 80% to 85% are singletons. Trimming removed 1 base from V and 0 bases from J, with 4 bases in between. From germline, CDR1 is SEHNR and CDR2 FQNEAQ (reference sequence). The CDR3 runs 14 residues. The origin of this receptor is a human donor in a cohort sampled during active COVID-19. The chain is built from TRBV7-9 and TRBJ1-3; D is unresolved. Sequencing input: peripheral blood. CDR3 coding DNA: TGTGCCAGCAGCTTAGGGGCCTCTGGAAACACCATATATTTT. This codes for CASSLGASGNTIYF.